This TCR beta chain derives from a study of identical twins. The CDR3 loop spans 11 amino acids. Per germline, CDR1 DFQATT and CDR2 SNEGSKA (reference sequence). V shed 6 bases and J shed 8 bases, with 10 bases lying between them. TCRdb itself ran the 5' RACE reads through MiXCR, one entry per CDR3 protein. The sample has fewer than 900,000 distinct CDR3 sequences, around 20% seen once. This clonotype was seen more than once but under ten times. This sample was also put to use in a study of T cells expressing NK-cell markers.

Input material: PBMCs. The J gene is TRBJ1-4, the V gene TRBV20-1; D is undetermined. This sequence originates from a woman between 18 and 30 years old in good health. The CDR3 DNA is TGCAGTGCCACTAGAGACGAAAAACTGTTTTTT. Translated, it gives CSATRDEKLFF.